These 21 T cell receptor beta chains were all obtained from the same sample, sequenced in a study of identifying expanded T cells in peripheral blood. The repertoire was sequenced with immunoSEQ multiplex PCR; TCRdb's copy has only in-frame clones and lacks some. The sample includes 70,000 to 95,000 clones, around 90% of them seen just once. Sequencing was carried out using blood. The receptor set was obtained from a person aged 18 to 70 in good health.

The chain links TRBV21-1 to TRBJ2-1; the table's D call TRBD2 went unverified against the DNA. TRBV21-1 is shown as a pseudogene. The CDR3 contains 12 residues. The CDR3, as DNA: TGTGCCAGCAGCCATCTATACAATGAGCAGTTCTTC. This codes for CASSHLYNEQFF.

The rearrangement joins TRBV5-5 to TRBJ2-7; D tentatively reads TRBD1 or TRBD2 (5 bases each). This CDR3 is built from 15 residues. Germline V gene sequence: CDR1 SGHKS, CDR2 YYEKEE (reference sequence). V lost 6 bases and J lost 1, with 17 bases in between. CDR3 region: CASKASGSISYEQYF. CDR3 sequence (DNA): TGTGCCAGCAAGGCCTCAGGGAGCATATCCTACGAGCAGTACTTC.

The chain joins TRBV5-4 to TRBJ1-3; possible D gene TRBD1, 6 bases. Germline V gene sequence: CDR1 SGHNT, CDR2 YYREEE (reference sequence). Trimming cost V 0 bases and J 4 bases, with 17 bases left between them. The CDR3 length is 17 residues. CDR3 nucleotide sequence: TGTGCCAGCAGCTTGGGCGGGGGGGCCAACCGAGGAAACACCATATATTTT. Its translation is CASSLGGGANRGNTIYF.

The chain recombines TRBV11-3 with TRBJ1-3; 7 bases map to TRBD1. Germline lookup yields CDR1 SGHNT and CDR2 YENEEA. The CDR3 contains 14 residues. V was pared by 3 bases and J by 2 bases, with 1 base of the junction left unmatched. The CDR3 sequence is CASSLTGTGNTIYF. Written as DNA, the CDR3 is TGTGCCAGCAGCTTGACAGGGACTGGAAACACCATATATTTT.

The gene calls are TRBV19 and TRBJ1-3; no reliable D call. The CDR3 extends over 17 amino acids. Trimming pared 4 bases from V and 0 bases from J, leaving 16 bases between. Germline V lookup: CDR1 LNHDA, CDR2 SQIVND (reference sequence). Written as DNA, the CDR3 is TGTGCCAGTAGTAGGCCCCGTGGAGGGATCTCTGGAAACACCATATATTTT. Its protein is CASSRPRGGISGNTIYF.

About this clone itself: This specimen includes other DNA sequences encoding the same CDR3. The chain is built from TRBV6-5 and TRBJ1-2; D unclear. Trimming left V 6 bases short and J 1 base short, with 12 bases between. The germline gives CDR1 MNHEY, CDR2 SVGAGI. The CDR3 extends over 14 amino acids. In nucleotides, the CDR3 is TGTGCCAGCAGCTCCCTTGGCGGTAACTATGGCTACACCTTC. Protein product: CASSSLGGNYGYTF.

Here the CDR3 reads CASSQAPGTSGGEGNIQYF. As DNA, the CDR3 is TGCGCCAGCAGCCAAGCCCCAGGGACTAGCGGAGGGGAGGGTAACATTCAGTACTTC. The chain combines TRBV4-1 with TRBJ2-4; TRBD2 aligns across 11 bases. Germline V gene sequence: CDR1 MGHRA, CDR2 YSYEKL. The CDR3 length is 19 residues. V dropped 1 base and J dropped 7; count of bases not matched to a gene: 15.

This chain links TRBV29-1 with TRBJ1-1; D possibly corresponds to TRBD1 (5 bases). The CDR3 runs to 13 residues. Looked up from germline, CDR1 is SQVTM and CDR2 is ANQGSEA. V lost 6 bases to trimming and J lost 0 bases, with 11 bases between them. CDR3 loop: CSVTQELNTEAFF. Here the CDR3 DNA reads TGCAGCGTCACACAGGAGCTGAACACTGAAGCTTTCTTT.

This sequence joins TRBV7-8 and TRBJ2-3; the D is unclear. The CDR3 is 15 amino acids. With 2 bases removed from V and 5 bases from J, the gap between germline ends came to 14 bases. Germline-derived CDR1 and CDR2 are SGHVS and FQNEAQ. CDR3 amino acids: CASSLSGSTVDTQYF. CDR3 in DNA: TGTGCCAGCAGCTTAAGTGGTAGCACGGTAGATACGCAGTATTTT.

This chain links TRBV29-1 with TRBJ2-7; TRBD2 matches at 8 bases. J lost 0 bases, V lost 6 bases, and 7 bases had no gene match. CDR1 and CDR2 from the germline V gene are SQVTM and ANQGSEA. The CDR3 covers 14 residues. The CDR3: CSVFTSGHSYEQYF. Written as DNA, the CDR3 is TGCAGCGTCTTTACTAGCGGCCACTCCTACGAGCAGTACTTC.

This clone was seen a few times. The rearrangement joins TRBV7-6 to TRBJ2-7; tentatively, D is TRBD1 (6 bases). CDR3 length: 12 residues. Germline V gene data show CDR1 as SGHVS and CDR2 as FNYEAQ. Trimming took 1 base from V and 6 from J, leaving 7 bases between them. The CDR3 spells CASSLDRAEQYF. CDR3 coding DNA: TGTGCCAGCAGCTTAGACAGGGCCGAGCAGTACTTC.

This rearrangement joins TRBV5-6 to TRBJ2-6; no clear D. The CDR3 is made up of 16 amino acids. Germline V CDR1 and CDR2: SGHDT, YYEEEE. V lost 1 base and J lost 4, with 12 bases in between. The CDR3 DNA follows: TGTGCCAGCAGCTTGCAACAACGCCGGGGGGCCAACGTCCTGACTTTC. It codes for CASSLQQRRGANVLTF.

The rearrangement joins TRBV19 to TRBJ1-5; D uncertain. Germline lookup yields CDR1 LNHDA and CDR2 SQIVND (reference sequence). V shed 6 bases and J shed 4 bases, with 10 bases lying between them. The CDR3 is 13 residues long. The CDR3 here is CASRRQINQPQHF. The DNA of the CDR3 is TGTGCCAGTAGAAGACAAATAAATCAGCCCCAGCATTTT.

V gene TRBV7-9 combines with J gene TRBJ1-1; TRBD1 is a possible D gene (6 bases). CDR3 length: 13 amino acids. CDR1 and CDR2 (germline): SEHNR, FQNEAQ (reference sequence). V lost 3 bases and J lost 4, with 9 bases in between. The CDR3 nucleotides read TGTGCCAGCAGCTTCCAACAGGGCACTGAAGCTTTCTTT. It yields the protein CASSFQQGTEAFF.

V usage is TRBV9 and J usage is TRBJ2-3, with a tentative D call TRBD2 (6 bases). The V gene's germline CDR1 is SGDLS and CDR2 YYNGEE. The CDR3 covers 14 residues. V lost 2 bases, J lost 0 bases, and 7 bases lay in between. CDR3 sequence: CASSVGTSTDTQYF. The CDR3 region has the DNA TGTGCCAGCAGCGTCGGGACTAGCACAGATACGCAGTATTTT. Variable domain in full (rest from reference TRBV9 and TRBJ2-3): DSGVTQTPKHLITATGQRVTLRCSPRSGDLSVYWYQQSLDQGLQFLIQYYNGEERAKGNILERFSAQQFPDLHSELNLSSLELGDSALYFCASSVGTSTDTQYFGPGTRLTVL.

This rearrangement joins TRBV30 to TRBJ2-5, with a tentative D call TRBD2 (5 bases). The CDR3 runs 12 residues. Trimming removed 5 bases at V and 1 base at J, with 8 bases between. Germline V gene lookup returns CDR1 GTSNPN and CDR2 SVGIG (reference sequence). The chain's CDR3 is CAWEGLQETQYF. As DNA, the CDR3 is TGTGCCTGGGAAGGACTCCAAGAGACCCAGTACTTC.

This clone was counted a few times. J is TRBJ1-5 and V is TRBV2; D might be TRBD1 (6 bases). Per the germline V gene, CDR1 is SNHLY and CDR2 is FYNNEI. V shed 8 bases and J shed 0 bases, with 14 bases lying between them. The CDR3 totals 15 residues. CDR3 in DNA: TGTGCCAGCGGAAACAGGGTCGGTAGCAATCAGCCCCAGCATTTT. Translating gives CASGNRVGSNQPQHF.

The chain recombines TRBV7-2 with TRBJ1-5; D ambiguous. The germline gives CDR1 SGHTA, CDR2 FQGNSA. This CDR3 has 14 amino acids. Trimming pared 1 base from V and 5 bases from J, leaving 9 bases between. CDR3 in DNA: TGTGCCAGCAGCTTAGTACAGAAAGATCAGCCCCAGCATTTT. It codes for CASSLVQKDQPQHF. The entire variable domain, with the rest obtained from reference TRBV7-2 and TRBJ1-5, is as follows: GAGVSQSPSNKVTEKGKDVELRCDPISGHTALYWYRQSLGQGLEFLIYFQGNSAPDKSGLPSDRFSAERTGGSVSTLTIQRTQQEDSAVYLCASSLVQKDQPQHFGDGTRLSIL.

The rearrangement uses TRBV19 and TRBJ2-7; 8 bases map to TRBD2. Germline CDR1 and CDR2: LNHDA and SQIVND (reference sequence). This CDR3 has 13 amino acids. The V and J ends lost 8 bases and 1 base, in that order; junction bases with no gene match: 4. CDR3 sequence reads: CASSPGGSYEQYF. CDR3 sequence (DNA): TGTGCCAGTTCCCCGGGAGGGTCCTACGAGCAGTACTTC.

The chain combines TRBV19 with TRBJ2-2, with D uncertain. Germline V lookup: CDR1 LNHDA, CDR2 SQIVND (reference sequence). Trimming took 8 bases from V and 4 from J, leaving 5 bases between them. The CDR3 totals 11 residues. The CDR3 spells CASQLTGELFF. In nucleotides, the CDR3 is TGTGCCAGTCAGCTCACCGGGGAGCTGTTTTTT. Drawing the rest from reference TRBV19 and TRBJ2-2, the complete variable domain is DGGITQSPKYLFRKEGQNVTLSCEQNLNHDAMYWYRQDPGQGLRLIYYSQIVNDFQKGDIAEGYSVSREKKESFPLTVTSAQKNPTAFYLCASQLTGELFFGEGSRLTVL.

This clone was picked up a small number of times. The rearrangement uses TRBV6-6 and TRBJ2-1; D remains ambiguous. Trimming took off 2 bases at V and 0 bases at J, with 5 bases between the two ends. This CDR3 is built from 14 residues. Germline V gives CDR1 MNHNY, CDR2 SVGAGI (reference sequence). The CDR3 DNA reads as TGTGCCAGCAGTTACGTCCTCTCCTACAATGAGCAGTTCTTC. This gives the protein CASSYVLSYNEQFF.